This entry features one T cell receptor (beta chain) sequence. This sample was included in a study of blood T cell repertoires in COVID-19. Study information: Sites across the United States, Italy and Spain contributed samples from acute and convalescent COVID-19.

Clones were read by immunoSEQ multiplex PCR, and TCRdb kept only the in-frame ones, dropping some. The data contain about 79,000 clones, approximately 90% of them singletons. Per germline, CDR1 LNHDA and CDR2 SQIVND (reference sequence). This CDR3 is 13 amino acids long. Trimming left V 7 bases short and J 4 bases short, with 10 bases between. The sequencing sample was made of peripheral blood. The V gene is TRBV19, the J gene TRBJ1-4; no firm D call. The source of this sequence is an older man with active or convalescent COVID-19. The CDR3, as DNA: TGTGCCAGTACGGGAGGGTTTAATGAAAAACTGTTTTTT. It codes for CASTGGFNEKLFF.